This T cell receptor (beta chain) was identified during a study of T cell responses to AZD1222 COVID-19 vaccine. The CDR3 loop spans 13 amino acids. Germline CDR1 reads MGHRA; CDR2 reads YSYEKL. V lost 1 base and J 11 bases, leaving 14 bases between the germline ends. Study-level points and caveats: The number of AZD1222 recipients seropositive at baseline was only five to seven. There were vaccine-associated CD4 TCRs across spike, dominant at 160-218 and 743-854. After the peak T cell response, and only then, were repertoires sampled.

About this clone: Antigen unknown.

TCRdb's table, derived via immunoSEQ multiplex PCR, lists solely in-frame clones and lacks some. The profile shows 150,000 or so clones, around 92% of them singletons. This TCR derives from an adult in good health. The V gene is TRBV4-1, the J gene TRBJ1-1; D uncertain. The sample here was peripheral blood, taken on day 0 of AZD1222 vaccination. The DNA of the CDR3 is TGCGCCAGCAGCCAAGTTACTCCGCTGGAGGCTTTCTTT. Translated: CASSQVTPLEAFF.